This T cell receptor beta chain was captured in a study of cytomegalovirus exposure and HLA in healthy donors. Study results and limitations: Sequencing had likely introduced a cluster of highly shared sequence variants as an artifact. A previous analysis found most TCR beta V segments productive roughly 87% or roughly 30% of the time. It was confirmed in vitro that a few of the CMV-associated chains were specific for CMV antigens. Some V segments (TRBV6-2 and TRBV6-3 among them) were excluded as indistinguishable.

For this clone: Its antigen remains unknown.

PCR used 60 Vbeta primers and 13 Jbeta primers. Using immunoSEQ multiplex PCR, the repertoire was profiled, and TCRdb retains in-frame clones only, with some absent. The data hold under 200,000 clones, with almost 85% observed a single time. This CDR3 is 16 amino acids long. The V end lost 4 bases, the J end lost 7 bases, and 21 bases lay between the germline ends. Germline V gene sequence: CDR1 SGHRS, CDR2 YFSETQ. The receptor was isolated from a woman between 45 and 60 years old in good health and CMV-seronegative. Sequencing used PBMCs. The V and J genes are TRBV5-1 and TRBJ1-5; tentative D call: TRBD1 (5 bases). CDR3 loop: CASSPGVGSQNQPQHF. In DNA, the CDR3 is TGCGCCAGCAGCCCGGGGGTTGGGTCTCAGAACCAGCCCCAGCATTTT. Looking up the rest from reference TRBV5-1 and TRBJ1-5 gives the full variable domain: KAGVTQTPRYLIKTRGQQVTLSCSPISGHRSVSWYQQTPGQGLQFLFEYFSETQRNKGNFPGRFSGRQFSNSRSEMNVSTLELGDSALYLCASSPGVGSQNQPQHFGDGTRLSIL.